These 27 T cell receptor beta chains share one sample of origin, sequenced in a study of blood T cell repertoires in COVID-19. Produced via immunoSEQ multiplex PCR; TCRdb's table is partial and in-frame only. Altogether about 130,000 clones are present, 65% to 90% being singletons, with the ten largest covering more than 6.5%. The sequenced sample consisted of peripheral blood. The receptor source for this set is an elderly man with active or convalescent COVID-19.

The chain has TRBV21-1 and TRBJ2-2; TRBD2 is taken as the D call from the table, unchecked against the DNA. TRBV21-1 is listed as a pseudogene. This CDR3 region has 13 residues. CDR3 loop: CASSNFGAGELFF. The DNA of the CDR3 is TGTGCCAGCAGTAACTTCGGGGCCGGGGAGCTGTTTTTT.

V gene TRBV5-4 combines with J gene TRBJ2-1, with TRBD2 matching over 8 bases. Germline values: CDR1 SGHNT, CDR2 YYREEE (reference sequence). The CDR3 is 16 residues long. V was clipped by 2 bases and J by 6 bases; unmatched bases: 10. Written as DNA, the CDR3 is TGTGCCAGCAGCTTACCAAGCGGGGGTAGCCGCAATGAGCAGTTCTTC. This codes for CASSLPSGGSRNEQFF. The variable domain in full, completed from reference TRBV5-4 and TRBJ2-1, reads ETGVTQSPTHLIKTRGQQVTLRCSSQSGHNTVSWYQQALGQGPQFIFQYYREEENGRGNFPPRFSGLQFPNYSSELNVNALELDDSALYLCASSLPSGGSRNEQFFGPGTRLTVL.

The V call is TRBV29-1, the J call TRBJ1-3; D remains unclear. Germline-derived CDR1 and CDR2 are SQVTM and ANQGSEA. CDR3 size: 16 residues. Deletions cut 0 bases from V and 0 bases from J, with 12 bases between. The CDR3 protein is CSVEDDGRGSGNTIYF. CDR3 nucleotides: TGCAGCGTTGAAGACGATGGCCGAGGCTCTGGAAACACCATATATTTT.

The CDR3 sequence is CSASSGTGGIQPQHF. The CDR3 DNA reads as TGCAGTGCTAGTAGCGGGACAGGGGGCATCCAGCCCCAGCATTTT. The chain has TRBV20-1 and TRBJ1-5; 12 nucleotides line up with TRBD1. This CDR3 contains 15 residues. Germline trimming cut 3 bases from V and 7 bases from J; bases unmatched to any gene: 7. Germline V gene data show CDR1 as DFQATT and CDR2 as SNEGSKA (reference sequence).

J is TRBJ2-1 and V is TRBV6-5; TRBD2 aligns across 9 bases. CDR3 size: 15 residues. The V and J ends lost 7 bases and 3 bases, in that order; junction bases with no gene match: 7. In germline, CDR1 is MNHEY, CDR2 SVGAGI. CDR3: CASTTRREGYNEQFF. CDR3 sequence (DNA): TGTGCCAGCACTACGAGGCGGGAGGGCTACAATGAGCAGTTCTTC.

The chain carries TRBV12-3 or TRBV12-4 and TRBJ1-5; D is ambiguous. The CDR3 runs 13 residues. V lost 0 bases and J 7 bases, leaving 7 bases between the germline ends. CDR3 region: CASSLAGRQPQHF. The CDR3 bases are TGTGCCAGCAGTTTAGCAGGGAGGCAGCCCCAGCATTTT.

The rearrangement uses TRBV30 and TRBJ2-7, with D perhaps TRBD1 (6 bases). V gave up 2 bases and J gave up 1 base, with 9 bases separating them. CDR3 length: 13 amino acids. CDR1 is GTSNPN, CDR2 SVGIG, per germline (reference sequence). CDR3 bases: TGTGCCTGGAGTCCAGGGGTGTCCTACGAGCAGTACTTC. Protein product: CAWSPGVSYEQYF.

The rearrangement links TRBV21-1 to TRBJ1-1; the D call TRBD1 from the table was never checked on the DNA. TRBV21-1 is a listed pseudogene. The CDR3 is made up of 17 amino acids. The CDR3 loop is CASRLKWQTPPGLKAFF. CDR3 in DNA: TGTGCCAGCAGGCTAAAGTGGCAGACACCCCCAGGTCTCAAAGCTTTCTTT.

The rearrangement links TRBV10-2 to TRBJ1-5; maybe TRBD1 (5 bases). V dropped 8 bases and J dropped 7 bases, with 15 bases sitting between them. The CDR3 spans 13 residues. CDR1 and CDR2 from the germline V gene are WSHSY and SAAADI. The CDR3 sequence is CASAETQEQPQHF. DNA for the CDR3: TGCGCCAGCGCGGAGACACAGGAGCAGCCCCAGCATTTT.

This sequence joins TRBV18 and TRBJ2-3, with D hard to call. The CDR3 consists of 14 residues. Between the trimmed V and J ends, which lost 3 bases and 0 bases, there was a span of 7 bases. CDR1 and CDR2 (germline): KGHSH, LQKENI. The CDR3 nucleotides are TGTGCCAGCTCACCTTTGAGAAGCACAGATACGCAGTATTTT. Its protein product is CASSPLRSTDTQYF.

V is TRBV5-1 and J is TRBJ2-7, with 10 bases matching TRBD1. The CDR3 extends over 13 amino acids. Germline CDR1 reads SGHRS; CDR2 reads YFSETQ. CDR3 in amino acids: CASSLARDRGLGV. Written as DNA, the CDR3 is TGCGCCAGCAGCTTGGCCCGGGACAGGGGACTGGGAGTC.

The chain links TRBV19 to TRBJ2-7, with 10 bases aligning to TRBD1. This CDR3 spans 14 amino acids. V was clipped by 6 bases and J by 8 bases; unmatched bases: 10. The germline CDR1 and CDR2 sequences are LNHDA and SQIVND (reference sequence). This CDR3 is CASRLGQGRFKQYF. The CDR3 DNA follows: TGTGCCAGTAGATTGGGACAGGGGAGGTTCAAGCAGTACTTC. Full variable domain (rest looked up from reference TRBV19 and TRBJ2-7): DGGITQSPKYLFRKEGQNVTLSCEQNLNHDAMYWYRQDPGQGLRLIYYSQIVNDFQKGDIAEGYSVSREKKESFPLTVTSAQKNPTAFYLCASRLGQGRFKQYFGPGTRLTVT.

The J gene is TRBJ2-5, the V gene TRBV9; 12 positions agree with TRBD1. V lost 2 bases, J lost 2 bases, and 16 bases stayed unmatched. This CDR3 has 20 residues. Germline loops: CDR1 SGDLS, CDR2 YYNGEE. This CDR3 is CASSVDRDRGRKGGQETQYF. In DNA, the CDR3 is TGTGCCAGCAGCGTGGACCGGGACAGGGGGCGCAAAGGGGGACAAGAGACCCAGTACTTC.

J is TRBJ2-3 and V is TRBV5-6, with D possibly TRBD1 on 5 matching bases. Germline V gene lookup returns CDR1 SGHDT and CDR2 YYEEEE. The CDR3 extends over 17 amino acids. The V end lost 5 bases, the J end lost 5 bases, and 24 bases lay between the germline ends. The CDR3: CASRPSPATDPRDTQYF. The CDR3 DNA reads TGTGCCAGCAGGCCCTCTCCGGCGACAGACCCGAGAGATACGCAGTATTTT.

The chain has TRBV7-9 and TRBJ1-2; 9 nucleotides agree with TRBD1. Unmatched junction bases numbered 9, after V lost 5 bases and J lost 5 bases. The CDR3 totals 15 residues. Looked up from germline, CDR1 is SEHNR and CDR2 is FQNEAQ (reference sequence). Here the CDR3 reads CASSVESGTGYGYTF. The CDR3 bases are TGTGCCAGCAGCGTAGAGTCCGGGACAGGGTATGGCTACACCTTC.

The rearrangement links TRBV12-3 or TRBV12-4 to TRBJ2-7, with D possibly TRBD1 on 6 matching bases. With 5 bases removed from V and 4 bases from J, the gap between germline ends came to 9 bases. This CDR3 spans 12 amino acids. CDR3 bases: TGTGCCAGCAGTCCCACAGGGTACGAGCAGTACTTC. This gives the protein CASSPTGYEQYF.

The rearrangement joins TRBV27 to TRBJ2-7; tentative D call: TRBD1 (6 bases). With 1 base removed from V and 4 bases from J, the gap between germline ends came to 14 bases. Germline CDR1 reads MNHEY; CDR2 reads SMNVEV (reference sequence). The CDR3 totals 15 residues. The CDR3 nucleotides are TGTGCCAGCAGTTTATTAGGCACAGGGTTTTACGAGCAGTACTTC. Translating it yields CASSLLGTGFYEQYF.

This chain uses TRBV3-1 (or the pseudogene TRBV3-2) with TRBJ2-2, with no clear D. CDR1 LGHDT and CDR2 YNNKEL come from the germline V gene (reference sequence). The CDR3 loop spans 15 amino acids. The V gene lost 5 bases and the J gene lost 0 bases, with 10 bases spanning the gap. CDR3 residues: CASSFDTANTGELFF. CDR3 in DNA: TGTGCCAGCAGCTTTGACACCGCGAACACCGGGGAGCTGTTTTTT.

The chain employs TRBV7-2 and TRBJ2-7; 7 bases line up with TRBD2. Germline V CDR1 and CDR2: SGHTA, FQGNSA. The CDR3 sequence is 14 residues long. V was pared by 5 bases and J by 7 bases, with 11 bases of the junction left unmatched. The CDR3 DNA is TGTGCCAGCAGCCCCGGGGGGAATTTTGGGGAGCAGTACTTC. This codes for CASSPGGNFGEQYF.

This chain links TRBV6-1 with TRBJ2-7, with 9 bases matching TRBD1. The CDR3 covers 18 residues. V lost 3 bases and J lost 0; bases outside the gene matches: 12. CDR1 is MNHNS and CDR2 is SASEGT in the germline V gene. The CDR3 sequence: CASSDRTGEPLSSYEQYF. The DNA of the CDR3 is TGTGCCAGCAGTGATAGGACAGGGGAGCCCCTTAGCTCCTACGAGCAGTACTTC.

The chain has TRBV5-6 and TRBJ1-2; 8 positions agree with TRBD1. The CDR3 is made up of 14 amino acids. V gave up 5 bases and J gave up 7 bases; unmatched junction bases: 10. The germline V gene has CDR1 SGHDT and CDR2 YYEEEE. As DNA, the CDR3 is TGTGCCAGCAGTCTCGGACAGGGAAGCGGTGGCTACACCTTC. Translating it yields CASSLGQGSGGYTF.

The chain joins TRBV30 to TRBJ2-7; D is possibly TRBD1 (6 bases). The ends were cut back, 4 bases at V and 2 bases at J, with 21 bases in the middle. The germline CDR1 and CDR2 sequences are GTSNPN and SVGIG (reference sequence). This CDR3 is 16 amino acids long. This CDR3 reads CAWKGTGIPPTYEQYF. The CDR3 DNA reads as TGTGCCTGGAAGGGAACAGGGATTCCCCCGACCTACGAGCAGTACTTC.

The J gene is TRBJ1-2, the V gene TRBV7-3; 10 nucleotides agree with TRBD1. The V segment lost 5 bases and the J segment 6 bases; nucleotides outside the gene matches: 3. Germline CDR1 and CDR2: SGHTA and FQGTGA. The CDR3 contains 13 residues. The CDR3 sequence: CASSATGGDGYTF. The DNA for the CDR3 is TGTGCCAGCAGCGCGACAGGGGGCGATGGCTACACCTTC.

This rearrangement joins TRBV24-1 to TRBJ1-1, with 7 bases lining up with TRBD1. From germline, CDR1 is KGHDR and CDR2 SFDVKD. The CDR3 extends over 15 amino acids. V lost 3 bases and J lost 1; bases outside the gene matches: 4. The CDR3 loop is CATSDAGTENTEAFF. CDR3 nucleotides: TGTGCCACCAGTGATGCCGGGACAGAGAACACTGAAGCTTTCTTT.

The chain employs TRBV3-1 (or the pseudogene TRBV3-2) and TRBJ1-2, with TRBD1 matching over 7 bases. CDR3 length: 14 residues. V lost 5 bases, J lost 4 bases, and 7 bases stayed unmatched. The germline gives CDR1 LGHDT, CDR2 YNNKEL (reference sequence). CDR3 sequence reads: CASSLLQGSYGYTF. CDR3 DNA: TGTGCCAGCAGCTTGTTACAGGGGAGCTATGGCTACACCTTC.

The chain couples TRBV2 to TRBJ1-1; 8 bases are a match to TRBD1. The CDR3 runs to 18 residues. Germline CDR1 reads SNHLY; CDR2 reads FYNNEI. The ends lost 0 bases at V and 2 bases at J; junction bases unmatched: 11. CDR3: CASSEAMGQAGSNTEAFF. The CDR3 DNA reads TGTGCCAGCAGTGAAGCTATGGGACAGGCGGGATCAAACACTGAAGCTTTCTTT. Variable domain in full (rest from reference TRBV2 and TRBJ1-1): EPEVTQTPSHQVTQMGQEVILRCVPISNHLYFYWYRQILGQKVEFLVSFYNNEISEKSEIFDDQFSVERPDGSNFTLKIRSTKLEDSAMYFCASSEAMGQAGSNTEAFFGQGTRLTVV.

This clone was seen just once. This sequence joins TRBV25-1 and TRBJ2-5, with a possible D match to TRBD2 (6 bases). This CDR3 contains 15 residues. The V and J ends lost 0 bases and 2 bases respectively, with 10 bases between them. Germline CDR1 MGHDK, CDR2 SYGVNS. CDR3 region: CASSEYGGSQETQYF. CDR3 bases: TGTGCCAGCAGTGAATACGGGGGATCTCAAGAGACCCAGTACTTC.